This TCR beta chain was observed in a study of blood T cell repertoires in COVID-19. Only in-frame clones appear in the TCRdb table, and some are missing; sequencing was by immunoSEQ multiplex PCR. The sample consists of roughly 180,000 clones, roughly four fifths of them appearing once. The sequence came from a woman aged 40 to 55 with COVID-19, enrolled during active disease. The specimen was peripheral blood.

The CDR3 reads CASSYLDYTGELFF. As DNA, the CDR3 is TGTGCCAGCAGCTATCTAGATTACACCGGGGAGCTGTTTTTT. The V and J genes are TRBV6-2 or TRBV6-3 and TRBJ2-2; D not certain. This CDR3 contains 14 residues. Trimming took off 6 bases at V and 3 bases at J, with 11 bases between the two ends. CDR1 is MNHEY and CDR2 is SVGEGT in the germline V gene.